The text below deals with one T cell receptor beta chain. V was trimmed by 7 bases and J by 3 bases, leaving 15 bases between them. Germline CDR1 MNHNY, CDR2 SVGAGI (reference sequence). The CDR3 is made up of 14 amino acids. The data were produced by immunoSEQ multiplex PCR, yet TCRdb's version contains in-frame clones alone and is incomplete. The sample lists about 320,000 clones, roughly 87% occurring once. The source of the sample is a study of shared clonotypes between healthy human individuals. The chain uses TRBV6-6 and TRBJ1-1, with D perhaps TRBD1 (6 bases). This TCR derives from a man younger than 35 in good health. Material: memory CD8+ T cells sorted from blood. The subset was: CD45RO+ cells pooled with CCR7-negative TemRA cells. The CDR3 nucleotides read TGTGCCAGCACCTCATTGGGGGGCGACACTGAAGCTTTCTTT. Translating it yields CASTSLGGDTEAFF.